The sequence of this T cell receptor beta chain was determined in a study of post-analysis software for immune sequencing data. Regarding the study as a whole: There were a few TRBV segments more frequent in patients than controls, and TRBV5-6, TRBV5-1 and TRBV20-1 were among them. Normalized Chao1 diversity was significantly reduced in patients versus controls.

As for this clonotype: Its antigen is currently unknown.

V dropped 0 bases and J dropped 13; count of bases not matched to a gene: 7. Germline V gene lookup returns CDR1 SGHRS and CDR2 YFSETQ. This CDR3 has 14 residues. The authors incorporated unique molecular identifiers into the TCR beta cDNA libraries. Some 500,000 cDNA molecules came from around 1 to 10 million T cells. TCRdb re-called the PCR reads through MiXCR, storing one row per CDR3 protein. Among 350,000 to 500,000 distinct CDR3 sequences, 30% to 45% were seen once, and the ten largest hold 7.6%. The rearrangement joins TRBV5-1 to TRBJ2-4; 10 bases agree with TRBD2. This clonotype was sampled from a girl aged 2-10 years with multiple sclerosis. The sample taken for sequencing was blood. DNA for the CDR3: TGCGCCAGCAGCTTGGACCTAGCGGGGGATAAGCAGTACTTC. Its protein is CASSLDLAGDKQYF. Variable domain in full (rest from reference TRBV5-1 and TRBJ2-4): KAGVTQTPRYLIKTRGQQVTLSCSPISGHRSVSWYQQTPGQGLQFLFEYFSETQRNKGNFPGRFSGRQFSNSRSEMNVSTLELGDSALYLCASSLDLAGDKQYFGAGTRLSVL.